These T cell receptor beta chains were read from a single sample in a study of cytomegalovirus exposure and HLA in healthy donors. Measured with immunoSEQ multiplex PCR; TCRdb has only the in-frame clones, and not every one. The sample has roughly 110,000 clones, roughly nine tenths seen once; the top ten hold 1.8%. Sequencing used PBMCs. All receptors come from a woman aged 18-29 years in good health and CMV-seropositive. CDR3s leave out the opening cysteine and the closing phenylalanine or tryptophan. D genes are given only for firm matches. Some rows have no size entry. The others give once, few or many, or a class for an expanded clone.

abundance: once; len: 14; v_gene: TRBV7-2; d_gene: TRBD2; j_gene: TRBJ2-2; CDR3aa: ASSLGLAGGPGELF
abundance: -; len: 12; v_gene: TRBV5-1; d_gene: -; j_gene: TRBJ1-5; CDR3aa: ASSLSGLGQPQH
abundance: -; len: 13; v_gene: TRBV19; d_gene: -; j_gene: TRBJ1-6; CDR3aa: ASSMVGRENSPLH
abundance: -; len: 12; v_gene: TRBV6-6; d_gene: -; j_gene: TRBJ1-5; CDR3aa: ASSYNRVDQPQH
abundance: -; len: 15; v_gene: TRBV27; d_gene: TRBD2; j_gene: TRBJ2-2; CDR3aa: ASSGLAGGLGTGELF
abundance: -; len: 11; v_gene: TRBV19; d_gene: -; j_gene: TRBJ1-5; CDR3aa: ATRGTSNQPQH
abundance: -; len: 13; v_gene: TRBV7-8; d_gene: TRBD2; j_gene: TRBJ2-7; CDR3aa: ASSPPSSGGYEQY
abundance: once; len: 12; v_gene: TRBV9; d_gene: -; j_gene: TRBJ2-1; CDR3aa: ASSATSGFLEQF
abundance: -; len: 14; v_gene: TRBV4-1; d_gene: TRBD2; j_gene: TRBJ2-3; CDR3aa: ASSQRLASSTDTQY
abundance: -; len: 13; v_gene: TRBV6-1; d_gene: -; j_gene: TRBJ1-5; CDR3aa: ASSEIGGSNQPQH